What follows describes a single TCR beta chain. Method: immunoSEQ multiplex PCR; TCRdb's copy keeps in-frame clones and lacks some. Among about 2 million clones listed, roughly 94% were seen once. The data were taken from a study of shared clonotypes between healthy human individuals. About the research overall: The study drew on a couple of women and three men aged 18 to 49 as donors.

This CDR3 contains 16 residues. Losses at the gene ends were 5 bases for V and 8 bases for J; bases not matched to a gene: 9. Looked up from germline, CDR1 is SEHNR and CDR2 is FQNEAQ (reference sequence). Naivety among CD8 cells was defined by CD45RO negativity and positive CCR7 selection, thereby excluding terminally differentiated effector memory CD45RA+ cells. The receptor's source is a man between 18 and 35 years old in good health. Sequenced sample: naive CD8+ T cells sorted from blood. V gene TRBV7-9 combines with J gene TRBJ2-1; 13 bases align to TRBD2. CDR3 bases: TGTGCCAGCAGCCCACCGACTAGCGGGAGGAGGGATGAGCAGTTCTTC. Protein sequence: CASSPPTSGRRDEQFF.